Presented here are 22 T cell receptor beta chains from one specimen sequenced in a study of cytomegalovirus exposure and HLA in healthy donors. PCR was performed using 60 Vbeta and 13 Jbeta primers. Profiling relied on immunoSEQ multiplex PCR, and the TCRdb table lists in-frame clones only, not all of them. Among about 160,000 clones listed, 60% to 80% were seen once. What was sequenced was PBMCs. These receptors were obtained from a woman aged 45-59 years in good health and CMV-seropositive.

The count of this clone is one. The V gene is TRBV7-2, the J gene TRBJ2-7; 8 bases map to TRBD1. This CDR3 spans 15 amino acids. The J segment lost 3 bases and the V segment lost 4 bases, leaving 8 bases of the junction unmatched. Looked up from germline, CDR1 is SGHTA and CDR2 is FQGNSA. This CDR3 reads CASSSRTGIRYEQYF. Written as DNA, the CDR3 is TGTGCCAGCAGCTCCCGGACAGGGATTCGCTACGAGCAGTACTTC. Based on the CDR3 plus reference TRBV7-2 and TRBJ2-7, the full variable domain is GAGVSQSPSNKVTEKGKDVELRCDPISGHTALYWYRQSLGQGLEFLIYFQGNSAPDKSGLPSDRFSAERTGGSVSTLTIQRTQQEDSAVYLCASSSRTGIRYEQYFGPGTRLTVT.

A note on this clone: Other DNA sequences in this sample translate to the same CDR3. The chain couples TRBV7-2 to TRBJ1-5; 7 nucleotides agree with TRBD1. V trimming: 5 bases; J trimming: 4 bases; junction bases outside the gene matches: 2. Germline V gene sequence: CDR1 SGHTA, CDR2 FQGNSA. The CDR3 is made up of 13 amino acids. CDR3 DNA sequence: TGTGCCAGCAGCCTACAGGGGAATCAGCCCCAGCATTTT. Translated: CASSLQGNQPQHF.

V usage is TRBV2 and J usage is TRBJ2-2; the match to TRBD1 covers 7 bases. V shed 5 bases and J 7 bases; nucleotides not matched to a gene: 13. The CDR3 has 16 residues. Germline loops: CDR1 SNHLY, CDR2 FYNNEI. The DNA of the CDR3 is TGTGCCAGCAGTCAAACCGGGACAGCCCTCGGCGGGGAGCTGTTTTTT. It yields the protein CASSQTGTALGGELFF.

The chain recombines TRBV5-4 with TRBJ2-3; possible D gene TRBD2, 5 bases. The CDR3 is made up of 15 amino acids. V was clipped by 1 base and J by 4 bases, with 13 bases between them. Looked up from germline, CDR1 is SGHNT and CDR2 is YYREEE (reference sequence). The CDR3 reads CASSLSGSIPDTQYF. The CDR3, as DNA: TGTGCCAGCAGCTTGAGTGGGAGTATACCAGATACGCAGTATTTT.

This clone was picked up a small number of times. The chain joins TRBV13 to TRBJ2-7; 9 positions match TRBD1. Per the germline V gene, CDR1 is PRHDT and CDR2 is FYEKMQ (reference sequence). The CDR3 has 14 residues. With 5 bases clipped from V and 4 bases from J, the junction kept 6 bases outside the gene matches. CDR3 in amino acids: CASSIRGQGYEQYF. DNA for the CDR3: TGTGCCAGCAGCATAAGGGGACAGGGTTACGAGCAGTACTTC.

This clone was observed a few times. The V gene is TRBV28, the J gene TRBJ1-2, with unresolved D. CDR3 size: 11 residues. Trimming cost V 2 bases and J 8 bases, with 6 bases left between them. Per the germline V gene, CDR1 is MDHEN and CDR2 is SYDVKM. The CDR3 DNA sequence: TGTGCCAGCAGTTTAGGGCAGGGCTACACCTTC. It yields the protein CASSLGQGYTF.

This rearrangement joins TRBV28 to TRBJ1-6; maybe TRBD1 (6 bases). The CDR3 sequence is 15 residues long. V dropped 5 bases and J dropped 8 bases, with 16 bases sitting between them. Germline CDR1 reads MDHEN; CDR2 reads SYDVKM. CDR3 sequence reads: CASSPNRVGDSPLHF. The CDR3 DNA reads TGTGCCAGCAGTCCCAACAGGGTGGGGGATTCACCCCTCCACTTT.

The rearrangement links TRBV4-1 to TRBJ2-3, with a tentative D call TRBD2 (5 bases). CDR1 and CDR2 from the germline V gene are MGHRA and YSYEKL. The CDR3 is 17 amino acids. Deletions cut 0 bases from V and 2 bases from J, with 15 bases between. The CDR3 here is CASSQDRSLEFTDTQYF. The CDR3 region has the DNA TGCGCCAGCAGCCAAGATCGGTCACTAGAATTCACAGATACGCAGTATTTT.

The rearrangement links TRBV9 to TRBJ2-1; D unresolved. Deletions cut 0 bases from V and 7 bases from J, with 8 bases between. Germline V lookup: CDR1 SGDLS, CDR2 YYNGEE. The CDR3 covers 13 residues. The CDR3 here is CASSVAAQNEQFF. In nucleotides, the CDR3 is TGTGCCAGCAGCGTAGCTGCGCAAAATGAGCAGTTCTTC.

V and J are TRBV11-1 and TRBJ1-2; 8 bases map to TRBD1. CDR1 is SGHAT and CDR2 is FQDESV in the germline V gene (reference sequence). V lost 5 bases and J lost 2; bases outside the gene matches: 10. The CDR3 consists of 16 residues. CDR3 in DNA: TGTGCCAGCAGCCAAGTGACAGGGGATTACAACTATGGCTACACCTTC. Protein: CASSQVTGDYNYGYTF. The full variable domain, rest sourced from reference TRBV11-1 and TRBJ1-2, is EAEVAQSPRYKITEKSQAVAFWCDPISGHATLYWYRQILGQGPELLVQFQDESVVDDSQLPKDRFSAERLKGVDSTLKIQPAELGDSAMYLCASSQVTGDYNYGYTFGSGTRLTVV.

The rearrangement links TRBV9 to TRBJ2-3, with a tentative D call TRBD1 (6 bases). The CDR3 is 13 amino acids. The germline gives CDR1 SGDLS, CDR2 YYNGEE. V gave up 2 bases and J gave up 6 bases, with 10 bases separating them. DNA for the CDR3: TGTGCCAGCAGCGTTACAGGGATGGATACGCAGTATTTT. Amino acid sequence: CASSVTGMDTQYF.

This clone was observed once. V usage is TRBV6-1 and J usage is TRBJ2-2; TRBD2 matches at 8 bases. This CDR3 contains 16 residues. The V gene end was trimmed by 2 bases and the J gene end by 4 bases; junction bases not matched to a gene: 6. Germline CDR1 and CDR2: MNHNS and SASEGT. The DNA of the CDR3 is TGTGCCAGCAGTGAACGAGGCGGGGGGACCACCGGGGAGCTGTTTTTT. As protein: CASSERGGGTTGELFF.

This chain uses TRBV9 with TRBJ2-5; 14 nucleotides align to TRBD2. The trim removed 4 bases at V and 4 bases at J, leaving 9 bases unmatched. This CDR3 is built from 17 residues. The V gene's germline CDR1 is SGDLS and CDR2 YYNGEE. The CDR3, as DNA: TGTGCCAGCAGCTCGACTAGCGGGAGGGCTTCGGGAGAGACCCAGTACTTC. Its protein product is CASSSTSGRASGETQYF.

This chain joins TRBV6-5 and TRBJ2-7; TRBD2 agrees at 13 bases. Trimming cost V 7 bases and J 0 bases; bases outside gene matches: 3. The CDR3 covers 15 residues. Germline CDR1 and CDR2: MNHEY and SVGAGI. The CDR3: CASTTSGRASYEQYF. CDR3 in DNA: TGTGCCAGCACTACTAGCGGGAGGGCCTCCTACGAGCAGTACTTC.

The J gene is TRBJ1-5, the V gene TRBV28; D is possibly TRBD1 (6 bases). The CDR3 is 13 amino acids. Germline assignment: CDR1 MDHEN and CDR2 SYDVKM. With 8 bases removed from V and 2 bases from J, the gap between germline ends came to 10 bases. The CDR3 DNA sequence: TGTGCCAGCCAGGACAGTCGCAATCAGCCCCAGCATTTT. Translation gives CASQDSRNQPQHF.

The V gene is TRBV27, the J gene TRBJ1-2, with a tentative D call TRBD1 (6 bases). Trimming took off 5 bases at V and 8 bases at J, with 18 bases between the two ends. The CDR3 runs 14 residues. Germline V gene sequence: CDR1 MNHEY, CDR2 SMNVEV (reference sequence). As DNA, the CDR3 is TGTGCCAGCAGTCCATCCAGACAGGCTGGCGGCTACACCTTC. It yields the protein CASSPSRQAGGYTF.

The CDR3 DNA reads as TGTGCCAGTACCTGGAACACTGAAGCTTTCTTT. Translating gives CASTWNTEAFF. This sequence joins TRBV19 and TRBJ1-1; D gene unclear. CDR3 size: 11 residues. Trimming pared 7 bases from V and 1 base from J, leaving 4 bases between. Germline V gives CDR1 LNHDA, CDR2 SQIVND (reference sequence).

The V call is TRBV6-1, the J call TRBJ2-1, with 7 bases fitting TRBD2. CDR3 length equals 16 residues. Germline V gene lookup returns CDR1 MNHNS and CDR2 SASEGT. J was trimmed by 5 bases and V by 3 bases; bases with no gene match: 10. The CDR3 DNA sequence: TGTGCCAGCAGTGAGTGGTTAACTAGCGAGGACAATGAGCAGTTCTTC. As protein: CASSEWLTSEDNEQFF.

This clone was found once. The chain has TRBV4-1 and TRBJ2-3, with 15 bases aligning to TRBD2. This CDR3 region has 18 residues. CDR1 and CDR2 (germline): MGHRA, YSYEKL. The V gene end was trimmed by 2 bases and the J gene end by 0 bases; junction bases not matched to a gene: 3. The chain's CDR3 is CASSQWTSGGVSTDTQYF. In DNA form, the CDR3 reads TGCGCCAGCAGCCAATGGACTAGCGGGGGGGTCAGCACAGATACGCAGTATTTT.

The V gene is TRBV5-4, the J gene TRBJ1-4, with D perhaps matching TRBD1 (5 bases). The CDR3 loop spans 15 amino acids. Germline V gene data show CDR1 as SGHNT and CDR2 as YYREEE (reference sequence). V was pared by 5 bases and J by 4 bases, with 15 bases between. The CDR3 DNA sequence: TGTGCCAGCAGTCACGCGGGGGGAATTAATGAAAAACTGTTTTTT. The encoded protein is CASSHAGGINEKLFF.

The chain is built from TRBV9 and TRBJ2-7; 11 positions match TRBD1. The V gene's germline CDR1 is SGDLS and CDR2 YYNGEE. The V and J ends lost 4 bases and 6 bases, in that order; junction bases with no gene match: 6. This CDR3 has 14 residues. This chain's CDR3 is CASSPGTGGSEQYF. In DNA form, the CDR3 reads TGTGCCAGCAGCCCTGGGACAGGGGGTAGCGAGCAGTACTTC. Drawing the rest from reference TRBV9 and TRBJ2-7, the complete variable domain is DSGVTQTPKHLITATGQRVTLRCSPRSGDLSVYWYQQSLDQGLQFLIQYYNGEERAKGNILERFSAQQFPDLHSELNLSSLELGDSALYFCASSPGTGGSEQYFGPGTRLTVT.

V usage is TRBV4-2 and J usage is TRBJ1-1; 7 nucleotides agree with TRBD1. The germline gives CDR1 LGHNA, CDR2 YNFKEQ. The V and J ends lost 3 bases and 6 bases, in that order; junction bases with no gene match: 4. The CDR3 length is 13 residues. The CDR3 spells CASSQDRSAEAFF. In DNA, the CDR3 is TGTGCCAGCAGCCAGGACAGGAGTGCTGAAGCTTTCTTT.